The entry below gives a single T cell receptor beta chain sequence along with its context. Its antigen is unknown. The repertoire was sequenced with immunoSEQ multiplex PCR; TCRdb's copy has only in-frame clones and lacks some. The sample lists approximately 150,000 clones, approximately 92% seen once, with about 2.8% in the top ten. This sample is part of a study of T cell responses to AZD1222 COVID-19 vaccine. Overall study results and limits: Just six people given AZD1222 tested seropositive at baseline. Researchers took repertoire samples only after the peak T cell response had come. Donors were chiefly white British, with a greater number of females, and clonal diversity was perhaps underestimated. Researchers report vaccine-associated CD4 TCRs spanning spike, with dominance at 160-218 and 743-854.

V lost 3 bases and J 5 bases, leaving 4 bases between the germline ends. CDR3 length equals 11 residues. CDR1 is MNHEY, CDR2 SMNVEV, per germline (reference sequence). The TCR originated in an adult in good health. J is TRBJ2-5 and V is TRBV27; D remains unclear. The specimen was peripheral blood, collected on day 0 of AZD1222 vaccination. The CDR3 DNA reads as TGTGCCAGCAGTTTGTGGGAGACCCAGTACTTC. It is translated as CASSLWETQYF.